The source of this TCR beta chain is a study of vaccination and CD4 T cells after COVID-19. Looking at the study overall: Cells were stimulated with overlapping spike peptide pools from SARS-CoV-2, HCoV-NL63, HCoV-OC43 and HCoV-229E. General study points: Spike mono-reactivity held for 304 of 307 vaccine-specific clones in convalescent patients. Convalescent patients were relatively few, and early post-infection timepoints were missing.

An Oncomine TCR Beta short-read assay was used to sequence the DNA from cultured CD4+ T cells. From CD4+ T cells that had been cultured, genomic DNA was extracted. Each CDR3 protein gets one entry after TCRdb re-called the PCR reads with MiXCR. The sample yields over 7,500 distinct CDR3 sequences, nearly 35% seen once. Noted treatment: approximately nine-day PBMC culture with coronavirus spike peptide pools or control peptides (ViraFEST assay). During the years 2011-2018, before the COVID-19 pandemic, the unexposed donor's CD4+ T cells were collected. ViraFEST enlarged antigen-specific T cell populations with peptide pools and afterwards sequenced TCRs. Germline CDR1 reads SNHLY; CDR2 reads FYNNEI. This CDR3 contains 14 residues. V lost 4 bases and J 3 bases, leaving 12 bases between the germline ends. Worth noting for this clonotype: Its specificity is not known.

The receptor was derived from a human donor in good health. Specimen: CD4+ T cells from blood, cultured in vitro. The chain couples TRBV2 to TRBJ1-2; no clear D. The CDR3 loop is CASSVLGSDYGYTF. CDR3 DNA sequence: TGTGCCAGCAGTGTATTGGGATCAGACTATGGCTACACCTTC.